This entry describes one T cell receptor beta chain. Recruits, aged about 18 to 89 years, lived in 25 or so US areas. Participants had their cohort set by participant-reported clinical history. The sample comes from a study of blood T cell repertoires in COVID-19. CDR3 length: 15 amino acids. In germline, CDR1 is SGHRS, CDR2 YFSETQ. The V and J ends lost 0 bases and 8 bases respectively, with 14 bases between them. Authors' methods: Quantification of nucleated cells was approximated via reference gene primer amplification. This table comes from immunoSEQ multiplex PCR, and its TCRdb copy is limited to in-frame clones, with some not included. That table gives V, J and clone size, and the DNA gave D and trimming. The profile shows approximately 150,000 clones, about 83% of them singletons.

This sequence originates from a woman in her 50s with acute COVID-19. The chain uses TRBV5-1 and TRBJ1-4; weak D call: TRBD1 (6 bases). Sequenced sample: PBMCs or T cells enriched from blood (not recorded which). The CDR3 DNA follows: TGCGCCAGCAGCTTGGCCGGGGGGCCCTTGGAAAAACTGTTTTTT. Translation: CASSLAGGPLEKLFF.